This TCR beta chain was identified in a study of T cell clonotyping in hematopoietic cell transplantation. General observations from the study: After transplant, recipient diversity fell while pathologically expanded clonotypes grew through day 180. At the given depth, recipient repertoires were over 95% de novo clonotypes. Broader posttransplant TCR repertoire diversity was predicted by graft donor and pretransplant recipient Inverse Simpson Index values.

The CDR3 runs 14 residues. V gave up 3 bases and J gave up 3 bases, with 11 bases separating them. Germline CDR1 GTSNPN, CDR2 SVGIG (reference sequence). Repertoires were generated with immunoSEQ multiplex PCR, while TCRdb's copy carries only in-frame clones and drops some. Among around 2,000 clones, roughly 92% were seen once, and the ten largest hold 12%. Samples: about 28 days before transplant, then days 30, 100 and 180 after. As for this clone: Its antigen is undetermined.

This TCR was sampled from a female patient aged 50-59 years who had an allogeneic stem cell transplant from a related donor, so the T cells may come from the graft donor. Some clones in this sample may be carry-over from other donors' samples. This sample comprised peripheral blood mononuclear cells, obtained 30 days after allogeneic stem cell transplant. The chain has TRBV30 and TRBJ1-4; D perhaps matches TRBD1 (6 bases). Here the CDR3 DNA reads TGTGCCTGGAGGTACAGGGACGCTAATGAAAAACTGTTTTTT. As protein: CAWRYRDANEKLFF.